This entry lists 22 T cell receptor beta chains sequenced from one sample in a study of radiotherapy plus CTLA-4 blockade in lung cancer. The data were produced by immunoSEQ multiplex PCR, yet TCRdb's version contains in-frame clones alone and is incomplete. The sample comprises some 110,000 clones, roughly 84% of which are singletons, and less than 2.5% rests with the top ten. Sample: peripheral blood, taken from a patient treated with radiotherapy plus ipilimumab. These receptors were taken from a human donor with non-small cell lung cancer that progressed on radiotherapy plus ipilimumab. Some clones in this sample may be carry-over from other donors' samples.

V usage is TRBV27 and J usage is TRBJ2-7; perhaps TRBD1 as D (6 bases). The ends were cut back, 5 bases at V and 5 bases at J, with 19 bases in the middle. The CDR3 sequence is 15 residues long. The germline V gene has CDR1 MNHEY and CDR2 SMNVEV (reference sequence). The CDR3 bases are TGTGCCAGCAGTGCCTTCCCAGGGGCGCAGGACGAGCAGTACTTC. The encoded protein is CASSAFPGAQDEQYF.

This sequence joins TRBV18 and TRBJ2-2; 7 bases are a match to TRBD2. With 5 bases clipped from V and 5 bases from J, the junction kept 5 bases outside the gene matches. Germline V gives CDR1 KGHSH, CDR2 LQKENI. The CDR3 contains 14 residues. CDR3: CASSRTSATGELFF. In nucleotides, the CDR3 is TGTGCCAGCTCAAGGACTAGTGCTACCGGGGAGCTGTTTTTT.

The chain is built from TRBV5-1 and TRBJ2-1; no definite D call. CDR1 is SGHRS and CDR2 is YFSETQ in the germline V gene. The CDR3 is 16 amino acids. V lost 7 bases and J lost 0, with 17 bases in between. This CDR3 is CASVLGPFSSYNEQFF. The CDR3 nucleotides are TGCGCCAGCGTTCTAGGTCCGTTCAGCTCCTACAATGAGCAGTTCTTC.

This sequence joins TRBV29-1 and TRBJ2-1; TRBD2 matches 8 bases. Germline V gives CDR1 SQVTM, CDR2 ANQGSEA. CDR3 length: 14 residues. Unmatched junction bases numbered 13, after V lost 8 bases and J lost 7 bases. The CDR3 sequence is CSTHRGGLWNEQFF. CDR3 bases: TGCAGCACACACCGGGGGGGCCTTTGGAATGAGCAGTTCTTC.

The rearrangement joins TRBV21-1 to TRBJ1-5; the listed D gene, TRBD1, was not tested against the DNA. TRBV21-1 corresponds to a pseudogene. The CDR3 contains 15 residues. In DNA, the CDR3 is TGTGCCAGTCCTGAATTACAGATACGCAATCAGCCCCAGCATTTT. Protein: CASPELQIRNQPQHF.

This clone was seen once. The chain combines TRBV19 with TRBJ1-2, with 9 bases that match TRBD1. The CDR3 is 15 residues long. The germline CDR1 and CDR2 sequences are LNHDA and SQIVND (reference sequence). Trimming removed 4 bases from V and 5 bases from J; junction bases left unmatched: 8. The CDR3 nucleotides read TGTGCCAGTAGTACAACAGGGGGCGCAGGGTATGGCTACACCTTC. Protein: CASSTTGGAGYGYTF.

The V and J genes are TRBV4-1 and TRBJ1-6; the match to TRBD1 covers 7 bases. This CDR3 spans 15 amino acids. From germline, CDR1 is MGHRA and CDR2 YSYEKL. Trimming at V came to 6 bases and at J to 6 bases, leaving 8 bases not matched to a gene. The CDR3 region is CASRQPTGANSPLHF. For the CDR3, the DNA is TGCGCCAGCAGACAACCCACAGGGGCTAATTCACCCCTCCACTTT.

The rearrangement joins TRBV19 to TRBJ2-1; the D is unclear. Germline CDR1 LNHDA, CDR2 SQIVND (reference sequence). Between the trimmed V and J ends, which lost 5 bases and 2 bases, there was a span of 7 bases. CDR3 length equals 13 residues. The CDR3 region has the DNA TGTGCCAGTAGTCCCGGACCCTACAATGAGCAGTTCTTC. Its translation is CASSPGPYNEQFF. Drawing the rest from reference TRBV19 and TRBJ2-1, the complete variable domain is DGGITQSPKYLFRKEGQNVTLSCEQNLNHDAMYWYRQDPGQGLRLIYYSQIVNDFQKGDIAEGYSVSREKKESFPLTVTSAQKNPTAFYLCASSPGPYNEQFFGPGTRLTVL.

The CDR3, as DNA: TGCAGCGCCACTAGCGGAATAACTACCCGCACAGATACGCAGTATTTT. Translated, it gives CSATSGITTRTDTQYF. The chain is built from TRBV29-1 and TRBJ2-3, with TRBD2 matching over 8 bases. Germline V CDR1 and CDR2: SQVTM, ANQGSEA. The CDR3 contains 16 residues. V lost 7 bases, J lost 1 base, and 13 bases stayed unmatched.

This sequence joins TRBV5-4 and TRBJ1-1; unclear D gene. CDR3 length equals 13 residues. V was clipped by 0 bases and J by 7 bases, with 10 bases between them. Germline CDR1 is SGHNT and CDR2 is YYREEE (reference sequence). The CDR3, as DNA: TGTGCCAGCAGCTTGGGGGCGGATTTTGAAGCTTTCTTT. This encodes CASSLGADFEAFF.

The rearrangement uses TRBV7-2 and TRBJ1-5; D not certain. The CDR3 runs to 13 residues. CDR1 and CDR2 from the germline V gene are SGHTA and FQGNSA. Trimming shortened V by 1 base and J by 5 bases, and 6 bases separated the two germline ends. The CDR3 sequence: CASSLVKDQPQHF. Written as DNA, the CDR3 is TGTGCCAGCAGCTTAGTGAAGGATCAGCCCCAGCATTTT.

For the CDR3, the DNA is TGTGCCTGGAAGAGGGGCAGGGGGCTTTACGAGCAGTACTTC. Its translation: CAWKRGRGLYEQYF. The chain is built from TRBV30 and TRBJ2-7; the match to TRBD1 covers 8 bases. V shed 4 bases, J shed 4 bases, and the junction held 9 bases outside the gene matches. The CDR3 is 14 amino acids. The germline gives CDR1 GTSNPN, CDR2 SVGIG (reference sequence).

Concerning this clone: The sample carries other DNA sequences with the same CDR3. The gene calls are TRBV7-9 and TRBJ1-6; 7 nucleotides line up with TRBD1. The CDR3 length is 15 residues. After removal of 5 bases from V and 7 bases from J, the junction contained 8 bases not matched to a gene. Germline V gene sequence: CDR1 SEHNR, CDR2 FQNEAQ (reference sequence). CDR3 region: CASSAQGLGNSPLHF. The CDR3, as DNA: TGTGCCAGCAGCGCACAGGGGTTGGGGAATTCACCCCTCCACTTT.

A single count supports this clone. This chain joins TRBV7-2 and TRBJ2-5, with D perhaps TRBD1 (6 bases). Trimming removed 5 bases at V and 4 bases at J, with 17 bases between. In germline, CDR1 is SGHTA, CDR2 FQGNSA. This CDR3 spans 15 amino acids. The CDR3 loop reads CASSTQAHRAETQYF. CDR3 DNA: TGTGCCAGCAGCACCCAAGCGCACAGGGCAGAGACCCAGTACTTC.

The rearrangement joins TRBV5-5 to TRBJ1-3; no clear D. Germline lookup yields CDR1 SGHKS and CDR2 YYEKEE (reference sequence). Trimming took 3 bases from V and 9 from J, leaving 16 bases between them. This CDR3 comprises 14 residues. For the CDR3, the DNA is TGTGCCAGCAGCTCGCTGGACGGACGAGGCACCATATATTTT. Protein: CASSSLDGRGTIYF. The entire variable domain, with the rest obtained from reference TRBV5-5 and TRBJ1-3, is as follows: DAGVTQSPTHLIKTRGQQVTLRCSPISGHKSVSWYQQVLGQGPQFIFQYYEKEERGRGNFPDRFSARQFPNYSSELNVNALLLGDSALYLCASSSLDGRGTIYFGEGSWLTVV.

The gene calls are TRBV9 and TRBJ1-3; D gene unclear. Germline lookup yields CDR1 SGDLS and CDR2 YYNGEE. V was cut by 0 bases and J by 0 bases, with 7 bases left in between. This CDR3 spans 15 amino acids. The CDR3 DNA is TGTGCCAGCAGCGTAGGTCACACCTCTGGAAACACCATATATTTT. This gives the protein CASSVGHTSGNTIYF.

The chain joins TRBV2 to TRBJ2-2, with 9 positions matching TRBD2. The germline V gene encodes CDR1 SNHLY and CDR2 FYNNEI. This CDR3 has 14 residues. The V segment lost 8 bases and the J segment 6 bases; nucleotides outside the gene matches: 7. The CDR3 DNA is TGTGCCAGCCTCCGCGGGGGGGCCCCCGGGGAGCTGTTTTTT. Translation gives CASLRGGAPGELFF.

The rearrangement links TRBV7-9 to TRBJ2-7; 8 bases align to TRBD1. Per germline, CDR1 SEHNR and CDR2 FQNEAQ (reference sequence). The CDR3 has 14 residues. The V segment lost 5 bases and the J segment 13 bases; nucleotides outside the gene matches: 16. CDR3 coding DNA: TGTGCCAGCAGCCCCCCGTCGATTAGGACAGGGTTTTACGTC. Its protein is CASSPPSIRTGFYV.

This chain links TRBV5-6 with TRBJ1-5; 9 nucleotides match TRBD1. CDR1 and CDR2 from the germline V gene are SGHDT and YYEEEE. V shed 3 bases, J shed 7 bases, and the junction held 2 bases outside the gene matches. The CDR3 has 13 amino acids. CDR3 in DNA: TGTGCCAGCAGCTCGGACAGGGGACAGCCCCAGCATTTT. As protein: CASSSDRGQPQHF. Full variable domain (outside the CDR3, taken from reference TRBV5-6 and TRBJ1-5): DAGVTQSPTHLIKTRGQQVTLRCSPKSGHDTVSWYQQALGQGPQFIFQYYEEEERQRGNFPDRFSGHQFPNYSSELNVNALLLGDSALYLCASSSDRGQPQHFGDGTRLSIL.

This chain uses TRBV19 with TRBJ2-7, with D maybe TRBD1 (6 bases). The CDR3 sequence is 13 residues long. Germline CDR1 is LNHDA and CDR2 is SQIVND (reference sequence). The germline V and J ends were trimmed by 7 bases and 2 bases, with 12 bases remaining between them. For the CDR3, the DNA is TGTGCCAGTACCAATGAGGGGGCCTACGAGCAGTACTTC. Encoded protein: CASTNEGAYEQYF.

This chain joins TRBV5-1 and TRBJ2-7; D might be TRBD2 (7 bases). CDR3 length: 16 residues. V lost 0 bases and J lost 0, with 13 bases in between. The V gene's germline CDR1 is SGHRS and CDR2 YFSETQ. CDR3 DNA: TGCGCCAGCAGCTTGGAGGCGGGGGCGATCTCCTACGAGCAGTACTTC. It specifies CASSLEAGAISYEQYF.

The chain carries TRBV5-1 and TRBJ2-1; possible D gene TRBD2, 6 bases. Looked up from germline, CDR1 is SGHRS and CDR2 is YFSETQ. The CDR3 is 15 amino acids. With 0 bases removed from V and 4 bases from J, the gap between germline ends came to 11 bases. CDR3 amino acids: CASSLDRGGYNEQFF. CDR3 coding DNA: TGCGCCAGCAGCTTGGACCGCGGAGGGTACAATGAGCAGTTCTTC. Full variable domain (missing parts from reference TRBV5-1 and TRBJ2-1): KAGVTQTPRYLIKTRGQQVTLSCSPISGHRSVSWYQQTPGQGLQFLFEYFSETQRNKGNFPGRFSGRQFSNSRSEMNVSTLELGDSALYLCASSLDRGGYNEQFFGPGTRLTVL.